This is a list of T cell receptor beta chains from one sample in a study of T cell changes during pregnancy in multiple sclerosis. Profiled with immunoSEQ multiplex PCR; TCRdb holds only in-frame clones, not every one. The sample includes fewer than 60,000 clones, about 94% seen only once; the top ten take 0.39%. The source was CD4+ T cells from peripheral blood mononuclear cells, collected after pregnancy. The receptors come from a female donor with multiple sclerosis, enrolled in a pregnancy study. Each CDR3 is given with its conserved first and last residue.

V gene: TRBV7-9
CDR3 protein: CASSALGTSGRREQFF

V gene: TRBV5-1
CDR3 protein: CASSLAGQGIAEAFF

V gene: TRBV2
CDR3 protein: CASSVNPAGETQYF

V gene: TRBV10-2
CDR3 protein: CASSNRNYEQYF

V gene: TRBV4-2
CDR3 protein: CASSQDIDPGGNYGYTF

V gene: TRBV9
CDR3 protein: CASSATSDTYNEQFF

V gene: TRBV18
CDR3 protein: CASSPGQVSYEQYF

V gene: TRBV5-1
CDR3 protein: CASSLERGTQTIYF

V gene: TRBV5-4
CDR3 protein: CASSLGTHIGNTIYF

V gene: TRBV7-9
CDR3 protein: CASSPRHNEQFF

V gene: TRBV5-4
CDR3 protein: CASSLVQGNHGYTF

V gene: TRBV30
CDR3 protein: CAWGPERREQFF

V gene: TRBV13
CDR3 protein: CASRPGLASDTQYF

V gene: TRBV30
CDR3 protein: CAWSFGGAVLDTDTQYF

V gene: TRBV9
CDR3 protein: CASSVGLADTDTQYF

V gene: TRBV2
CDR3 protein: CASTNQGGTEAFF

V gene: TRBV5-1
CDR3 protein: CASRGDIRGTGELFF

V gene: TRBV9
CDR3 protein: CASSVDTSGSLYEQYF

V gene: TRBV5-5
CDR3 protein: CASSLASGTYGYTF

V gene: TRBV5-5
CDR3 protein: CASSLGGQDSEAFF

V gene: TRBV5-4
CDR3 protein: CASSFGGRAYEQYF

V gene: TRBV9
CDR3 protein: CASSVGLAGTTGELFF

V gene: TRBV19
CDR3 protein: CASGQSTGELFF

V gene: TRBV20-1
CDR3 protein: CSVSSTDTQYF

V gene: TRBV4-1
CDR3 protein: CASSQALLLEPNGELFF

V gene: TRBV5-6
CDR3 protein: CASSLPQDNEQFF

V gene: TRBV7-2
CDR3 protein: CASSPGTSNQPQHF

V gene: TRBV5-1
CDR3 protein: CASSLEVGGTGTLAEKLFF

V gene: TRBV29-1
CDR3 protein: CSVLPQGEETQYF

V gene: TRBV11-3
CDR3 protein: CASSLGASTGVLYNEQFF

V gene: TRBV30
CDR3 protein: CAWGQGTQETQYF

V gene: TRBV4-2
CDR3 protein: CASSQEPPGLAVSLYEQYF

V gene: TRBV6-4
CDR3 protein: CASSVSGNTGELFF

V gene: TRBV11-1
CDR3 protein: CASSSSPGTGLATF

V gene: TRBV5-6
CDR3 protein: CASSLAGSNQPQHF

V gene: TRBV9
CDR3 protein: CASSAREISGLAGGSGANVLTF

V gene: TRBV7-9
CDR3 protein: CASSETGGYGYTF

V gene: TRBV18
CDR3 protein: CASSEFPSGLQETQYF

V gene: TRBV29-1
CDR3 protein: CSVEGGTGVGYTF

V gene: TRBV30
CDR3 protein: CAWVRGGARGTEAFF

V gene: TRBV7-8
CDR3 protein: CASIPAGLAGTGELFF

V gene: TRBV18
CDR3 protein: CASSRGLAAVNTGELFF

V gene: TRBV30
CDR3 protein: CAWSADGTSGMPDTQYF

V gene: TRBV19
CDR3 protein: CASSWAIGYTF

V gene: TRBV5-3
CDR3 protein: CARSLWFGLAELYEQYF

V gene: TRBV7-7
CDR3 protein: CASSLLGAQGETQYF

V gene: TRBV7-9
CDR3 protein: CASRTSGSNEQFF

V gene: TRBV12-5
CDR3 protein: CASGTGLPGYGYTF

V gene: TRBV6-5
CDR3 protein: CASSRTGRTGELFF

V gene: TRBV9
CDR3 protein: CASSPDISTAGANTQYF

V gene: TRBV19
CDR3 protein: CASSGASGRGEQFF

V gene: TRBV5-1
CDR3 protein: CASSHASGSEEKLFF

V gene: TRBV27
CDR3 protein: CASSLRQGHTGELFF

V gene: TRBV7-9
CDR3 protein: CASSLGTSSYNEQFF

V gene: TRBV5-5
CDR3 protein: CASSATGTGSLEQYF

V gene: TRBV5-5
CDR3 protein: CASSSGLMNQPQHF

V gene: TRBV10-3
CDR3 protein: CAISANPSGSSYEQYF

V gene: TRBV21-1
CDR3 protein: CASSKVLGQGAGELFF